The 13 T cell receptor beta chains reported below all come from one sample, sequenced in a study of CD8 T cells in ankylosing spondylitis. MiXCR, run by TCRdb on the 5' RACE reads, gives a single entry per CDR3 protein. The table records hundreds of thousands of distinct CDR3 sequences, about 26% of them present only once. The sequenced sample consisted of blood, either unsorted or a sorted T cell fraction (not recorded which). The source is a male donor with ankylosing spondylitis or in good health (not recorded which).

This chain uses TRBV12-3 or TRBV12-4 with TRBJ2-5; D might be TRBD2 (6 bases). This CDR3 has 16 amino acids. Trimming removed 5 bases at V and 1 base at J, with 17 bases between. The CDR3 reads CASSPLGNGGQETQYF. Written as DNA, the CDR3 is TGTGCCAGCAGTCCTCTCGGGAACGGGGGCCAAGAGACCCAGTACTTC.

This clonotype was found a few times. The CDR3 spells CASSLASGGGEETQYF. CDR3 DNA sequence: TGTGCCAGCAGTTTAGCCTCGGGAGGGGGAGAAGAGACCCAGTACTTC. V gene TRBV12-3 or TRBV12-4 combines with J gene TRBJ2-5, with TRBD2 identical over 8 bases. The V gene end was trimmed by 0 bases and the J gene end by 3 bases; junction bases not matched to a gene: 6. This CDR3 spans 16 amino acids.

This clonotype was counted ten times or more. CDR3 protein: CSVEGPTLRGRYEQYF. In DNA, the CDR3 is TGCAGCGTTGAGGGGCCGACCCTTAGGGGCCGCTACGAGCAGTACTTC. The chain couples TRBV29-1 to TRBJ2-7, with TRBD1 as a possible D gene (5 bases). Trimming removed 3 bases from V and 3 bases from J, with 21 bases in between. The CDR3 spans 16 residues. Germline assignment: CDR1 SQVTM and CDR2 ANQGSEA.

There are many counts of this clonotype. The rearrangement uses TRBV20-1 and TRBJ2-7; D is unresolved. Germline loops: CDR1 DFQATT, CDR2 SNEGSKA (reference sequence). The CDR3 spans 13 residues. V gave up 6 bases and J gave up 5 bases, with 17 bases separating them. The CDR3 sequence: CSAVLLTLNEQYF. The CDR3, as DNA: TGCAGTGCAGTATTGCTGACACTAAACGAGCAGTACTTC.

This clonotype was observed a few times. V and J are TRBV19 and TRBJ2-5; 9 bases are a match to TRBD2. Germline CDR1 reads LNHDA; CDR2 reads SQIVND (reference sequence). Trimming at V came to 11 bases and at J to 2 bases, leaving 12 bases not matched to a gene. This CDR3 region has 15 residues. DNA of the CDR3: TGTGCCGTACGGGGTAGCGGGGGACCTCAAGAGACCCAGTACTTC. It specifies CAVRGSGGPQETQYF. The full variable domain, rest sourced from reference TRBV19 and TRBJ2-5, is DGGITQSPKYLFRKEGQNVTLSCEQNLNHDAMYWYRQDPGQGLRLIYYSQIVNDFQKGDIAEGYSVSREKKESFPLTVTSAQKNPTAFYLCAVRGSGGPQETQYFGPGTRLLVL.

This clonotype was recorded at least ten times. The rearrangement links TRBV27 to TRBJ2-1, with 9 bases lining up with TRBD1. CDR3 length: 16 amino acids. Germline assignment: CDR1 MNHEY and CDR2 SMNVEV (reference sequence). Losses at the gene ends were 5 bases for V and 0 bases for J; bases not matched to a gene: 5. The CDR3 DNA sequence: TGTGCCAGCAGTAACAGGGGGCTAAGCTCCTACAATGAGCAGTTCTTC. Amino acids: CASSNRGLSSYNEQFF.

This sequence joins TRBV12-3 or TRBV12-4 and TRBJ2-3; D remains unclear. V was pared by 7 bases and J by 3 bases, with 8 bases between. The CDR3 spans 12 residues. CDR3 amino acids: CASNSRTDTQYF. The CDR3 nucleotides are TGTGCCAGCAACTCCAGGACAGATACGCAGTATTTT.

In this sample, this clonotype turned up once. The chain has TRBV7-2 and TRBJ2-7; unclear D gene. There are 13 residues in the CDR3. Germline assignment: CDR1 SGHTA and CDR2 FQGNSA. Trimming removed 4 bases from V and 4 bases from J, with 11 bases in between. The CDR3 region has the DNA TGTGCCAGCAGCTCGCGTATTCTGTACGAGCAGTACTTC. This translates into CASSSRILYEQYF. The variable domain in full, completed from reference TRBV7-2 and TRBJ2-7, reads GAGVSQSPSNKVTEKGKDVELRCDPISGHTALYWYRQSLGQGLEFLIYFQGNSAPDKSGLPSDRFSAERTGGSVSTLTIQRTQQEDSAVYLCASSSRILYEQYFGPGTRLTVT.

V and J are TRBV14 and TRBJ2-3; 9 bases align to TRBD1. The CDR3 contains 13 residues. The V and J ends lost 2 bases and 9 bases, in that order; junction bases with no gene match: 3. The V gene's germline CDR1 is SGHDN and CDR2 FVKESK. CDR3: CASSQRGQGTQYF. The DNA for the CDR3 is TGTGCCAGCAGCCAACGGGGACAGGGAACGCAGTATTTT. Full variable domain (remainder filled in from reference TRBV14 and TRBJ2-3): EAGVTQFPSHSVIEKGQTVTLRCDPISGHDNLYWYRRVMGKEIKFLLHFVKESKQDESGMPNNRFLAERTGGTYSTLKVQPAELEDSGVYFCASSQRGQGTQYFGPGTRLTVL.

This clonotype was observed at least ten times. The junction and the germline gene differ at one end; a read error may be behind it. The V call is TRBV7-7, the J call TRBJ2-7; TRBD1 or TRBD2 may be the D gene (6 bases each). CDR1 SSHAT and CDR2 FNYEAQ come from the germline V gene (reference sequence). The CDR3 length is 14 residues. This CDR3 is CASSLEQGGYEQYF. The CDR3 bases are TGTGCTAGCAGCTTAGAACAGGGAGGTTACGAGCAGTACTTC.

For this clonotype: At one end the junction does not follow the germline gene, possibly because of a read error. J is TRBJ2-3 and V is TRBV20-1; the match to TRBD2 covers 13 bases. The CDR3 is 17 residues long. Germline V CDR1 and CDR2: DFQATT, SNEGSKA (reference sequence). The CDR3 region is CCAPLAGGFGSTDTQYF. In DNA, the CDR3 is TGCTGTGCCCCACTAGCGGGAGGGTTCGGGAGCACAGATACGCAGTATTTT.

The rearrangement uses TRBV5-1 and TRBJ2-2; no firm D call. The CDR3 length is 14 residues. V was shortened by 2 bases and J by 1 base, with 6 bases between the two germline ends. Germline V lookup: CDR1 SGHRS, CDR2 YFSETQ. The CDR3 DNA reads as TGCGCCAGCAGCTTAGACATGAACACCGGGGAGCTGTTTTTT. It codes for CASSLDMNTGELFF.

CDR3 region: CSARDELARVTDTQYF. Written as DNA, the CDR3 is TGCAGTGCTAGAGATGAGCTAGCCAGGGTCACAGATACGCAGTATTTT. The chain recombines TRBV20-1 with TRBJ2-3; D may correspond to TRBD1 or TRBD2 (5 bases each). The CDR3 consists of 16 residues. Germline V gene data show CDR1 as DFQATT and CDR2 as SNEGSKA (reference sequence). V lost 0 bases and J 2 bases, leaving 15 bases between the germline ends.